This section outlines one T cell receptor (beta chain) sequence together with its context. Through template switching, a universal primer site was introduced, and the cDNA contained unique molecular identifiers. TCRdb analysed the 5' RACE reads with MiXCR anew, one entry per CDR3 protein. Here the sample spans about 460,000 distinct CDR3 sequences, about 14% being singletons. These data are taken from a study of identical twins. This CDR3 is built from 18 residues. Germline assignment: CDR1 WSHSY and CDR2 SAAADI. Trimming took 0 bases from V and 9 from J; bases not matched to a gene: 12. These same data were also listed under a study on yellow fever vaccine responses in identical twins.

The TCR sequence derives from a woman aged 18-35 years in good health. V and J are TRBV10-2 and TRBJ2-2; 11 bases match TRBD2. The source material was CD4+ T cells sorted from blood. CDR3 coding DNA: TGCGCCAGCAGTGAGTCGCCTAGCGGGGGGCCATCTCTCCGGGAGCTGTTTTTT. Its protein is CASSESPSGGPSLRELFF.